A selection of T cell receptor beta chains follows, all from one sample in a study of CD8 T cells in Susac syndrome. TCRdb used MiXCR to reprocess the immunoSEQ multiplex PCR reads, holding one entry per CDR3 protein. This table has about 53,000 distinct CDR3 sequences, approximately 95% appearing once. Sequenced input: CD8+ T cells from PBMCs. The source is a human donor with Susac syndrome. Both conserved end residues are part of each CDR3. Fields, in order: clone size, J gene, D gene, V gene, CDR3 protein, CDR3 DNA. D genes are given only for firm matches. Rows may omit the clone size; those that give it use once, few, many or a size class.

abundance: NA
j_gene: TRBJ2-1
d_gene: TRBD2
v_gene: TRBV20-1
CDR3aa: CSGVGLAGNEQFF
CDR3nt: TGCAGTGGGGTGGGACTAGCGGGAAATGAGCAGTTCTTC

abundance: NA
j_gene: TRBJ1-4
d_gene: NA
v_gene: TRBV5-1
CDR3aa: CASSLRSFNEKLFF
CDR3nt: TGCGCCAGCAGCCTGAGAAGCTTTAATGAAAAACTGTTTTTT

abundance: NA
j_gene: TRBJ2-6
d_gene: NA
v_gene: TRBV7-9
CDR3aa: CASSLSDMGFLGANVLTF
CDR3nt: TGTGCCAGCAGCTTATCGGACATGGGATTCCTCGGGGCCAACGTCCTGACTTTC

abundance: NA
j_gene: TRBJ2-5
d_gene: NA
v_gene: TRBV21-1
CDR3aa: CASSKDGGLETQYF
CDR3nt: TGTGCCAGCAGCAAAGATGGAGGGTTAGAGACCCAGTACTTC

abundance: NA
j_gene: TRBJ2-5
d_gene: TRBD1
v_gene: TRBV5-1
CDR3aa: CASSSYGTDQETQYF
CDR3nt: TGCGCCAGCAGTTCTTACGGGACAGACCAAGAGACCCAGTACTTC

abundance: NA
j_gene: TRBJ1-2
d_gene: NA
v_gene: TRBV12-3/TRBV12-4
CDR3aa: CASSFGQTYGYTF
CDR3nt: TGTGCCAGCAGTTTTGGGCAGACCTATGGCTACACCTTC

abundance: NA
j_gene: TRBJ2-3
d_gene: TRBD2
v_gene: TRBV20-1
CDR3aa: CSVRGGRTDTQYF
CDR3nt: TGCAGTGTCCGGGGGGGCCGCACAGATACGCAGTATTTT

abundance: NA
j_gene: TRBJ2-2
d_gene: NA
v_gene: TRBV2
CDR3aa: CASSEIGANTGELFF
CDR3nt: TGTGCCAGCAGTGAAATCGGAGCGAACACCGGGGAGCTGTTTTTT

abundance: NA
j_gene: TRBJ2-2
d_gene: NA
v_gene: TRBV9
CDR3aa: CASSDQGGELFF
CDR3nt: TGTGCCAGCAGCGACCAAGGGGGGGAGCTGTTTTTT

abundance: NA
j_gene: TRBJ2-1
d_gene: TRBD1
v_gene: TRBV3-1
CDR3aa: CASSQESRWRTGRNEQFF
CDR3nt: TGTGCCAGCAGCCAAGAATCAAGATGGCGGACAGGGAGGAATGAGCAGTTCTTC

abundance: NA
j_gene: TRBJ2-5
d_gene: NA
v_gene: TRBV29-1
CDR3aa: CSVPVPREETQYF
CDR3nt: TGCAGCGTGCCTGTCCCTAGAGAAGAGACCCAGTACTTC

abundance: NA
j_gene: TRBJ2-5
d_gene: TRBD2
v_gene: TRBV7-9
CDR3aa: CASSLHAGGEETQYF
CDR3nt: TGTGCCAGCAGCTTACATGCGGGGGGGGAAGAGACCCAGTACTTC

abundance: NA
j_gene: TRBJ1-5
d_gene: NA
v_gene: TRBV6-2/TRBV6-3
CDR3aa: CATLMKPDSNQPQHF
CDR3nt: TGTGCCACACTGATGAAGCCGGATAGCAATCAGCCCCAGCATTTT

abundance: NA
j_gene: TRBJ1-5
d_gene: NA
v_gene: TRBV19
CDR3aa: CATGFNQPQHF
CDR3nt: TGTGCCACGGGGTTCAATCAGCCCCAGCATTTT

abundance: NA
j_gene: TRBJ1-4
d_gene: NA
v_gene: TRBV9
CDR3aa: CASSSGILERKLFF
CDR3nt: TGTGCCAGCAGCTCGGGTATCCTTGAAAGAAAACTGTTTTTT

abundance: NA
j_gene: TRBJ1-6
d_gene: NA
v_gene: TRBV20-1
CDR3aa: CSARTGRIDNSPLHF
CDR3nt: TGCAGTGCTAGAACAGGGCGTATAGATAATTCACCCCTCCACTTT

abundance: NA
j_gene: TRBJ1-2
d_gene: NA
v_gene: TRBV27
CDR3aa: CASSFGPNYGYTF
CDR3nt: TGTGCCAGCAGTTTCGGGCCTAACTATGGCTACACCTTC

abundance: NA
j_gene: TRBJ2-1
d_gene: NA
v_gene: TRBV12-3/TRBV12-4
CDR3aa: CASSPNPRGIYNEQFF
CDR3nt: TGTGCCAGCAGCCCTAACCCCCGGGGGATCTACAATGAGCAGTTCTTC

abundance: NA
j_gene: TRBJ2-1
d_gene: NA
v_gene: TRBV2
CDR3aa: CASSGGLEQFF
CDR3nt: TGTGCCAGCAGTGGGGGTTTAGAGCAGTTCTTC

abundance: NA
j_gene: TRBJ2-5
d_gene: TRBD2
v_gene: TRBV20-1
CDR3aa: CSSSGGPLQETQYF
CDR3nt: TGCAGTTCCAGCGGGGGGCCCCTCCAAGAGACCCAGTACTTC

abundance: NA
j_gene: TRBJ2-7
d_gene: NA
v_gene: TRBV29-1
CDR3aa: CSVVTETYEQYF
CDR3nt: TGCAGCGTTGTGACAGAGACCTACGAGCAGTACTTC

abundance: once
j_gene: TRBJ1-2
d_gene: TRBD1
v_gene: TRBV20-1
CDR3aa: CSARVDRDGYTF
CDR3nt: TGCAGTGCTAGAGTGGACAGGGACGGCTACACCTTC

abundance: NA
j_gene: TRBJ1-1
d_gene: TRBD1
v_gene: TRBV12-3/TRBV12-4
CDR3aa: CASTPLRDRGNTEAFF
CDR3nt: TGTGCCAGCACCCCACTCCGGGACAGGGGGAACACTGAAGCTTTCTTT

abundance: once
j_gene: TRBJ2-1
d_gene: TRBD2
v_gene: TRBV9
CDR3aa: CASSVSGGALGEQFF
CDR3nt: TGTGCCAGCAGCGTAAGCGGGGGGGCCCTCGGTGAGCAGTTCTTC

abundance: NA
j_gene: TRBJ2-5
d_gene: NA
v_gene: TRBV7-3
CDR3aa: CASSPGGGVETQYF
CDR3nt: TGTGCCAGCAGCCCCGGGGGCGGGGTGGAGACCCAGTACTTC

abundance: NA
j_gene: TRBJ2-7
d_gene: TRBD1
v_gene: TRBV3-1
CDR3aa: CASSQDGTGGFGEQYF
CDR3nt: TGTGCCAGCAGCCAAGATGGGACAGGGGGCTTTGGCGAGCAGTACTTC

abundance: NA
j_gene: TRBJ2-7
d_gene: NA
v_gene: TRBV6-2/TRBV6-3
CDR3aa: CASSYSTSYEQYF
CDR3nt: TGTGCCAGCAGTTACTCTACTAGTTACGAGCAGTACTTC

abundance: NA
j_gene: TRBJ2-5
d_gene: NA
v_gene: TRBV3-1
CDR3aa: CASSHLLNIQETQYF
CDR3nt: TGTGCCAGCAGCCACCTCCTTAACATCCAAGAGACCCAGTACTTC

abundance: NA
j_gene: TRBJ2-5
d_gene: TRBD1
v_gene: TRBV9
CDR3aa: CASSVPSRDSQETQYF
CDR3nt: TGTGCCAGCAGCGTTCCCAGCCGGGACAGCCAAGAGACCCAGTACTTC

abundance: NA
j_gene: TRBJ2-7
d_gene: NA
v_gene: TRBV20-1
CDR3aa: CSAAVSYEQYF
CDR3nt: TGCAGTGCCGCCGTTTCCTACGAGCAGTACTTC

abundance: NA
j_gene: TRBJ1-6
d_gene: TRBD1
v_gene: TRBV4-1
CDR3aa: CASSQTGTGINSPLHF
CDR3nt: TGCGCCAGCAGCCAGACCGGGACAGGCATTAATTCACCCCTCCACTTT

abundance: NA
j_gene: TRBJ2-1
d_gene: NA
v_gene: TRBV9
CDR3aa: CASSATDSYYNEQFF
CDR3nt: TGTGCCAGCAGCGCGACAGATTCCTACTACAATGAGCAGTTCTTC

abundance: NA
j_gene: TRBJ1-5
d_gene: NA
v_gene: TRBV2
CDR3aa: CASSDFGWNQPQHF
CDR3nt: TGTGCCAGCAGTGATTTCGGTTGGAATCAGCCCCAGCATTTT

abundance: NA
j_gene: TRBJ2-5
d_gene: TRBD2
v_gene: TRBV5-4
CDR3aa: CASSLAGGLQETQYF
CDR3nt: TGTGCCAGCAGCCTAGCGGGGGGGTTACAAGAGACCCAGTACTTC

abundance: NA
j_gene: TRBJ2-5
d_gene: NA
v_gene: TRBV4-3
CDR3aa: CASSQDVGETQYF
CDR3nt: TGCGCCAGCAGCCAAGATGTTGGGGAGACCCAGTACTTC

abundance: NA
j_gene: TRBJ1-2
d_gene: NA
v_gene: TRBV29-1
CDR3aa: CSADGAGANFNYGYTF
CDR3nt: TGCAGCGCCGATGGGGCAGGGGCGAATTTTAACTATGGCTACACCTTC

abundance: once
j_gene: TRBJ2-1
d_gene: NA
v_gene: TRBV15
CDR3aa: CAGGQLINNEQFF
CDR3nt: TGTGCCGGCGGTCAGTTGATTAACAATGAGCAGTTCTTC

abundance: NA
j_gene: TRBJ2-7
d_gene: TRBD2
v_gene: TRBV18
CDR3aa: CASSATSTSYEQYF
CDR3nt: TGTGCCAGCTCAGCGACTAGCACGAGCTACGAGCAGTACTTC

abundance: NA
j_gene: TRBJ2-1
d_gene: TRBD2
v_gene: TRBV7-6
CDR3aa: CASSPPERGAWNEQFF
CDR3nt: TGTGCCAGCAGCCCGCCGGAGCGGGGGGCTTGGAATGAGCAGTTCTTC

abundance: NA
j_gene: TRBJ1-4
d_gene: NA
v_gene: TRBV7-9
CDR3aa: CASSWLTNEKLFF
CDR3nt: TGTGCCAGCAGCTGGCTAACTAATGAAAAACTGTTTTTT

abundance: NA
j_gene: TRBJ2-5
d_gene: NA
v_gene: TRBV15
CDR3aa: CATSRDFLGETQYF
CDR3nt: TGTGCCACCAGCAGAGATTTCCTAGGCGAGACCCAGTACTTC

abundance: NA
j_gene: TRBJ2-4
d_gene: NA
v_gene: TRBV30
CDR3aa: CAWSTGTSRAKNIQYF
CDR3nt: TGTGCCTGGAGTACTGGGACCAGTCGGGCCAAAAACATTCAGTACTTC

abundance: NA
j_gene: TRBJ1-2
d_gene: NA
v_gene: TRBV14
CDR3aa: CASSQDLGPNYGYTF
CDR3nt: TGTGCCAGCAGCCAAGACTTGGGACCTAACTATGGCTACACCTTC

abundance: NA
j_gene: TRBJ1-2
d_gene: NA
v_gene: TRBV5-1
CDR3aa: CASKDPDYGYTF
CDR3nt: TGCGCCAGCAAGGACCCGGACTATGGCTACACCTTC

abundance: NA
j_gene: TRBJ2-3
d_gene: NA
v_gene: TRBV7-9
CDR3aa: CASSLESTDTQYF
CDR3nt: TGTGCCAGCAGCTTAGAAAGCACAGATACGCAGTATTTT